This TCR beta chain was recorded in a study of cytomegalovirus exposure and HLA in healthy donors. Study in general: Within an early data release were roughly 83 million unique TCRs drawn from HLA-typed donors.

The PCR made use of 60 Vbeta and 13 Jbeta primers. Assay: immunoSEQ multiplex PCR; the TCRdb copy retains only in-frame clones and omits some. The table lists 200,000 or so clones, roughly 80% of them singletons, with approximately 6% in the top ten. The sample consisted of PBMCs. This TCR was sampled from a young woman in good health and CMV-seropositive.

The CDR3 protein is CASSQAGGPGEQYF. In DNA form, the CDR3 reads TGCGCCAGCAGCCAAGCGGGTGGCCCTGGCGAGCAGTACTTC. The gene calls are TRBV4-1 and TRBJ2-7; D unclear. Germline lookup yields CDR1 MGHRA and CDR2 YSYEKL. This CDR3 is 14 amino acids long. Trimming pared 1 base from V and 6 bases from J, leaving 13 bases between.